The clone carrying this TCR beta chain came up many times. What it recognizes is unknown. This sample is part of a study of T cell repertoires in cytomegalovirus infection. Study details: Public TCR beta signatures were indicative of both CMV infection and a matching HLA type.

The junction had 5 bases not matched to a gene; V was cut back by 2 bases and J by 7 bases. This CDR3 region has 15 residues. The germline gives CDR1 MNHEY, CDR2 SVGAGI. Study results and caveats: Carriers of CMV plus the relevant HLA were identified by cumulative public TCR beta family frequency. CMV-specific HLA-C-restricted TCR beta clonotypes dominated the ex vivo response.

A single record per CDR3 protein comes from TCRdb applying MiXCR to the reads. The sample lists some 450,000 distinct CDR3 sequences, approximately 30% seen once, with roughly 13% in the top ten. The chain uses TRBV6-5 and TRBJ1-6; 7 nucleotides line up with TRBD1. Input material: PBMCs. The sequence came from a human donor in good health (CMV status not recorded). Some clones in this sample may be carry-over from other donors' samples. The CDR3 loop is CASSYTGTANSPLHF. CDR3 bases: TGTGCCAGCAGTTACACCGGGACAGCAAATTCACCCCTCCACTTT.